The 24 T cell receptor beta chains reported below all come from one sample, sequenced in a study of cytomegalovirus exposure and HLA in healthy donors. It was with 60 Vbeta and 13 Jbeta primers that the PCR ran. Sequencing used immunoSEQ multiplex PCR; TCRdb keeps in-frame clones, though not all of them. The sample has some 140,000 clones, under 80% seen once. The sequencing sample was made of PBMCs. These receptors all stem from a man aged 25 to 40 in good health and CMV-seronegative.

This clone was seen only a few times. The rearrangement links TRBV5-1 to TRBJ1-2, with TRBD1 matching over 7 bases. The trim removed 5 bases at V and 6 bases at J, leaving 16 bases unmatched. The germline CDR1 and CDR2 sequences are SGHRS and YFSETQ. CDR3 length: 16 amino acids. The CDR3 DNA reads TGCGCCAGCAGACTGAGGACAGGACCCATGGGGAATGGCTACACCTTC. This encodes CASRLRTGPMGNGYTF.

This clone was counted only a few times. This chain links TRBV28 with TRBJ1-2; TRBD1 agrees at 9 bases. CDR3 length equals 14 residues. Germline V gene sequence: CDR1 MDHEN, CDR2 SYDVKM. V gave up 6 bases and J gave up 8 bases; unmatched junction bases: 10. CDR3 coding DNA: TGTGCCAGCAGCACAAATCCCGGGACAGGGGGCTACACCTTC. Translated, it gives CASSTNPGTGGYTF.

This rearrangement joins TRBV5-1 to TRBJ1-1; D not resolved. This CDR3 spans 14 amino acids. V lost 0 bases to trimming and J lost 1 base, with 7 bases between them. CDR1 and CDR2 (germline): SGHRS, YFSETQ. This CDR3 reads CASSLVRGNTEAFF. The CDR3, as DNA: TGCGCCAGCAGCTTGGTTCGGGGGAACACTGAAGCTTTCTTT.

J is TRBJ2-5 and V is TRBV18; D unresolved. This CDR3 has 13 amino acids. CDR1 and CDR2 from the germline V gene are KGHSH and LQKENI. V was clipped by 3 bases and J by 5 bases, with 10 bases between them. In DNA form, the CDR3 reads TGTGCCAGCTCACCTTCAACTGAGGAGACCCAGTACTTC. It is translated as CASSPSTEETQYF.

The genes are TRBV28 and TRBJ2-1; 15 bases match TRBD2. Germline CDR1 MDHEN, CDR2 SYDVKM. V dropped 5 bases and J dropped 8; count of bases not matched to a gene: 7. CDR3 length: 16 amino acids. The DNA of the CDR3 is TGTGCCAGCAGTCCAGGGACTAGCGGGGGGATACATGAGCAGTTCTTC. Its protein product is CASSPGTSGGIHEQFF.

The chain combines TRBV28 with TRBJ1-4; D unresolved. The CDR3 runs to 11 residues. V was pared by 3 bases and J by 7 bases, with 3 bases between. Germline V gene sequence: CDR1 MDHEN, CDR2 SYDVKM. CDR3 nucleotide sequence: TGTGCCAGCAGTTTTCGTGAAAAACTGTTTTTT. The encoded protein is CASSFREKLFF.

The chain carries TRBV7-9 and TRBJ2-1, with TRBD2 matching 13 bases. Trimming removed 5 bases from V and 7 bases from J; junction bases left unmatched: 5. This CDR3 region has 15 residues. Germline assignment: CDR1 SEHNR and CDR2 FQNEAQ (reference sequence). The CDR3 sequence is CASSKLAGGENEQFF. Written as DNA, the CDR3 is TGTGCCAGCAGCAAACTAGCGGGGGGGGAAAATGAGCAGTTCTTC.

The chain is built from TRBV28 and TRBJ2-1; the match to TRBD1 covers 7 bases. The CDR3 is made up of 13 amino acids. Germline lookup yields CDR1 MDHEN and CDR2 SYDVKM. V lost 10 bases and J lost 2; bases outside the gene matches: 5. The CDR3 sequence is CATSQGPYNEQFF. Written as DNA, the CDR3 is TGTGCCACCTCACAGGGGCCCTACAATGAGCAGTTCTTC.

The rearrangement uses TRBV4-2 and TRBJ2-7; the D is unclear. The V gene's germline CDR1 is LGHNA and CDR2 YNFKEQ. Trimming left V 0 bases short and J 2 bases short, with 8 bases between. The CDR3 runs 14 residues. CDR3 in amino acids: CASSQDFGTYEQYF. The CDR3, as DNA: TGTGCCAGCAGCCAAGATTTCGGTACCTACGAGCAGTACTTC.

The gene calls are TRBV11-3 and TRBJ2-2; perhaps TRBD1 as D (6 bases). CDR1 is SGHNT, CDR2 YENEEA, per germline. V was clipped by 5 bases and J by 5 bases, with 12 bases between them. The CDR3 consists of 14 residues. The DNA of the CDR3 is TGTGCCAGCAGCGAACTACAGGGAACCGGGGAGCTGTTTTTT. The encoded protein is CASSELQGTGELFF.

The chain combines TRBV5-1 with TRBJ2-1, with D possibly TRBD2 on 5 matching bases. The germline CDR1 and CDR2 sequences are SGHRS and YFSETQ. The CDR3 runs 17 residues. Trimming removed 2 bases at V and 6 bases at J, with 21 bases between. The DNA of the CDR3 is TGCGCCAGCAGCTTAGGAGGTCGGCTGGGCTTAGTCAATGAGCAGTTCTTC. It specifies CASSLGGRLGLVNEQFF.

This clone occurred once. The CDR3 sequence is CSVGQGAGETQYF. The CDR3 DNA sequence: TGCAGCGTTGGACAGGGGGCTGGGGAGACCCAGTACTTC. This chain connects TRBV29-1 to TRBJ2-5; 10 nucleotides line up with TRBD1. Germline V gene lookup returns CDR1 SQVTM and CDR2 ANQGSEA. V was pared by 4 bases and J by 5 bases, with 4 bases of the junction left unmatched. The CDR3 loop spans 13 amino acids. Based on the CDR3 plus reference TRBV29-1 and TRBJ2-5, the full variable domain is SAVISQKPSRDICQRGTSLTIQCQVDSQVTMMFWYRQQPGQSLTLIATANQGSEATYESGFVIDKFPISRPNLTFSTLTVSNMSPEDSSIYLCSVGQGAGETQYFGPGTRLLVL.

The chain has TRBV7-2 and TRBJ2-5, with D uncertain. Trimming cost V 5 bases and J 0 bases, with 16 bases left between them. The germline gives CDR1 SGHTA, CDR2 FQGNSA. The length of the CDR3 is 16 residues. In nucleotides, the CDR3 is TGTGCCAGCAGCCCCCAAGGCGGAAGGTACCAAGAGACCCAGTACTTC. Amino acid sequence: CASSPQGGRYQETQYF.

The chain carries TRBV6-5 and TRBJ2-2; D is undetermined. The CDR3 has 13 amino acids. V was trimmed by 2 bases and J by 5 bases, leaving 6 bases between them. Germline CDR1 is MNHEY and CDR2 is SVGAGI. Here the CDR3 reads CASSYKLTGELFF. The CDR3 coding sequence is TGTGCCAGCAGTTACAAATTAACCGGGGAGCTGTTTTTT.

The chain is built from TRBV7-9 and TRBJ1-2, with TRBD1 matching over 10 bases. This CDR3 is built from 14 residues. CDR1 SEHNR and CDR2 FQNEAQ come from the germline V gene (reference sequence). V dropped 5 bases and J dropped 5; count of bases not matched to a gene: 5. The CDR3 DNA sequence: TGTGCCAGCAGCCGGGGGACAGGGGCGTATGGCTACACCTTC. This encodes CASSRGTGAYGYTF.

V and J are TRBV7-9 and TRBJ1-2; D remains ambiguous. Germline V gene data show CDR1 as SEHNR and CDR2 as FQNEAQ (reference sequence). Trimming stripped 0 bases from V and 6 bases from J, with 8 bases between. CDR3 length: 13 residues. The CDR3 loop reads CASSLAAGDGYTF. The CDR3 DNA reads TGTGCCAGCAGCTTAGCAGCCGGGGATGGCTACACCTTC.

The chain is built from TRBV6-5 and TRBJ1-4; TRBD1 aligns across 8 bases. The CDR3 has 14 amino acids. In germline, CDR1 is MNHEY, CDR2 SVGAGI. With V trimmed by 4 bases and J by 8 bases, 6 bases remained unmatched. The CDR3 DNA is TGTGCCAGCAGTTTCGACAGGGGAGTGGAAAAACTGTTTTTT. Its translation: CASSFDRGVEKLFF.

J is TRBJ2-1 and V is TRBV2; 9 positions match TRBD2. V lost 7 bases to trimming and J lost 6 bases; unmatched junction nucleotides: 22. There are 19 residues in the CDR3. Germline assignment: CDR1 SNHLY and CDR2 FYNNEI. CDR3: CASMNRWLAGTNKFNEQFF. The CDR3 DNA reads TGTGCCAGCATGAATCGGTGGCTAGCGGGGACCAACAAGTTCAATGAGCAGTTCTTC.

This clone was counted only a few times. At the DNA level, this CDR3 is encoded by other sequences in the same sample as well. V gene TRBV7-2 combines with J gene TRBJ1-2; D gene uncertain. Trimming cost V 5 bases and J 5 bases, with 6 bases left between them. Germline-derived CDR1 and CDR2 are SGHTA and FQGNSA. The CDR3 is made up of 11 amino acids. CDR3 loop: CASSPGYGYTF. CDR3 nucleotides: TGTGCCAGCAGCCCGGGGTATGGCTACACCTTC.

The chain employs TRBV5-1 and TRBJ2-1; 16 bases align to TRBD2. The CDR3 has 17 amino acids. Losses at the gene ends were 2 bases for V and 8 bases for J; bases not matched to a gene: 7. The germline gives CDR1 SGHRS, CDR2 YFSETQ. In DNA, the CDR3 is TGCGCCAGCAGCTTCGGGGGGACTAGCGGGGGGGCTGATGAGCAGTTCTTC. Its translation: CASSFGGTSGGADEQFF.

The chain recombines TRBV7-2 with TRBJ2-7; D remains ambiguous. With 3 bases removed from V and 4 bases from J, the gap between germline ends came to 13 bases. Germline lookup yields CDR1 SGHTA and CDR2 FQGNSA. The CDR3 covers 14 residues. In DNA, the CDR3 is TGTGCCAGCAGCTTGGTTTCAGGTTCGTACGAGCAGTACTTC. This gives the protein CASSLVSGSYEQYF.

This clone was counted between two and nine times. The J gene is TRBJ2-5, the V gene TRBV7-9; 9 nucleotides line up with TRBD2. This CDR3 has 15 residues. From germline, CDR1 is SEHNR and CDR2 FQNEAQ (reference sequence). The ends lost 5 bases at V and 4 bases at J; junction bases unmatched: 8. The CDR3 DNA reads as TGTGCCAGCAGCCCCGGGACTAGCAAGGTAGAGACCCAGTACTTC. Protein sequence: CASSPGTSKVETQYF.

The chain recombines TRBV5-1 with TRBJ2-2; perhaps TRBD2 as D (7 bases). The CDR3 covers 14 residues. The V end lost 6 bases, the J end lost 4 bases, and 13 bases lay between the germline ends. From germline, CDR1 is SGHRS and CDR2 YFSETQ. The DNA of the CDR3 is TGCGCCAGCACCCAAGGGGGGGTCACCGGGGAGCTGTTTTTT. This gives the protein CASTQGGVTGELFF.

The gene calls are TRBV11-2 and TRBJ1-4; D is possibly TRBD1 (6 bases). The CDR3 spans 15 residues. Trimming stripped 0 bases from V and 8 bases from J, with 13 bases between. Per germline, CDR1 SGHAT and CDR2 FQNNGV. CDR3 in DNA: TGTGCCAGCAGCTTAGAGAACAGGGTGTGGGAAAAACTGTTTTTT. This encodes CASSLENRVWEKLFF.